This TCR beta chain was captured in a study of identical twins. V lost 6 bases to trimming and J lost 4 bases, with 12 bases between them. Germline CDR1 is SNHLY and CDR2 is FYNNEI. The CDR3 spans 13 residues. TCRdb called the 5' RACE reads again in MiXCR, with one record for every CDR3 protein. This table holds hundreds of thousands of distinct CDR3 sequences, roughly a tenth found once. This clonotype has at least ten counts. V usage is TRBV2 and J usage is TRBJ1-2; perhaps TRBD1 as D (5 bases). Sequences were obtained from memory (CD45RO+) T cells sorted from blood. The clonotype comes from a woman aged 18-35 years in good health. CDR3 region: CASSPGPRYGYTF. Written as DNA, the CDR3 is TGTGCCAGCAGCCCGGGGCCGCGCTATGGCTACACCTTC.